The source of this TCR beta chain is a study of a mutant IDH1 vaccine in newly diagnosed glioma. About the study: Mean patient age was around 40 years; about 62% were male and about 40% female.

A remark on this clone: Its specificity is not known.

Time point specified: week 23, last vaccination. Every vaccine dose comprised 300 ug of mutant IDH1 20-mer peptide plus topical imiquimod. Each donor presented with a new WHO grade 3 or 4 astrocytoma that tested IDH1-mutant and showed ATRX loss. The J segment lost 0 bases and the V segment lost 7 bases, leaving 5 bases of the junction unmatched. Germline lookup yields CDR1 MNHEY and CDR2 SMNVEV (reference sequence). The CDR3 has 15 residues. TCRdb's copy holds only in-frame clones and misses some; the assay was immunoSEQ multiplex PCR. The data hold tens of thousands of clones, with roughly 80% observed a single time.

This TCR came from a man aged 35-49 years with glioma. Sequencing used PBMCs, obtained from a glioma patient whose treatment included an IDH1 peptide vaccine. The rearrangement links TRBV27 to TRBJ2-3; 9 bases map to TRBD2. The CDR3 region has the DNA TGTGCCAGCATGCGGGGGGGCCTGAGCACAGATACGCAGTATTTT. Protein product: CASMRGGLSTDTQYF.